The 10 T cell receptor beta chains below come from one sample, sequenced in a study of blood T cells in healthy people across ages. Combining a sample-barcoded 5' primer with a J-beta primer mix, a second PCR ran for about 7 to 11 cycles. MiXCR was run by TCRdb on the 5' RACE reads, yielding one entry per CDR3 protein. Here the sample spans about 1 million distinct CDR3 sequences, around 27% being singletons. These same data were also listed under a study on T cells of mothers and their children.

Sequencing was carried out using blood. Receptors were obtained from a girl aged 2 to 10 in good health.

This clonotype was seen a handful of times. CDR3 sequence reads: CSASVQRRSSYEQYF. The CDR3 nucleotides read TGCAGTGCTAGTGTTCAACGGCGGTCATCCTACGAGCAGTACTTC. The J gene is TRBJ2-7, the V gene TRBV20-1; D unresolved. The CDR3 extends over 15 amino acids. Germline lookup yields CDR1 DFQATT and CDR2 SNEGSKA (reference sequence). V lost 3 bases and J 1 base, leaving 16 bases between the germline ends.

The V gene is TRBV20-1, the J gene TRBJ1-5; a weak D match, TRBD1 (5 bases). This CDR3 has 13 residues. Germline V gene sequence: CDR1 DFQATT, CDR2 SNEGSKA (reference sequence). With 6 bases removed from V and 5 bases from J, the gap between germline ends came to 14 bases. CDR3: CSAHGAEYQPQHF. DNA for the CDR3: TGCAGTGCCCACGGGGCAGAATATCAGCCCCAGCATTTT.

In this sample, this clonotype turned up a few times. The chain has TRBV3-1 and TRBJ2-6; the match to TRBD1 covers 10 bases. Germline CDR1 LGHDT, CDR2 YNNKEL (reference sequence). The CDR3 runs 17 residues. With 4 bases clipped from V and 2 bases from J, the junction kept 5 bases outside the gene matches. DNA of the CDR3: TGTGCCAGCAGCCTAGGGACAGGGGACCCTGGGGCCAACGTCCTGACTTTC. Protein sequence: CASSLGTGDPGANVLTF.

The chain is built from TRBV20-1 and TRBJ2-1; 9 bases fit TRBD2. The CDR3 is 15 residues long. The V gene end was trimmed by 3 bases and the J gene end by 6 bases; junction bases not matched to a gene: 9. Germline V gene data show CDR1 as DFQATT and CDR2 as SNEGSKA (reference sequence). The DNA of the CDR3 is TGCAGTGCTAGTTTGTCTCTAGCGGGATTCAATGAGCAGTTCTTC. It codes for CSASLSLAGFNEQFF.

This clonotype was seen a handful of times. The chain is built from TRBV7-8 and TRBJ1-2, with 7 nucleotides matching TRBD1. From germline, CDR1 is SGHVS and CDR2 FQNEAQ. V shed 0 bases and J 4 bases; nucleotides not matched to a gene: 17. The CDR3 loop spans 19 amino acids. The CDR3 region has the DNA TGTGCCAGCAGCTTAGCCGGGGAGACAGGGTGGGCTAGAGCCTATGGCTACACCTTC. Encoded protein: CASSLAGETGWARAYGYTF.

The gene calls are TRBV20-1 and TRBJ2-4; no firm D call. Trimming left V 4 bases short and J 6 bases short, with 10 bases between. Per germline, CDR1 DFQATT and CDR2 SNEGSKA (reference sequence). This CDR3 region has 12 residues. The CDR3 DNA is TGCAGTGCTAACGACAAGGGAAACATTCAGTACTTC. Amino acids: CSANDKGNIQYF.

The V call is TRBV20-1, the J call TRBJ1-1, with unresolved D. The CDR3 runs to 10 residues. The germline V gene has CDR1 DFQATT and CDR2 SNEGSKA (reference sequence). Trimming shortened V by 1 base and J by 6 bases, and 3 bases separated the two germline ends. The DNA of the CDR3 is TGCAGTGCTAGAGTAGCTGAAGCTTTCTTT. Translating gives CSARVAEAFF.

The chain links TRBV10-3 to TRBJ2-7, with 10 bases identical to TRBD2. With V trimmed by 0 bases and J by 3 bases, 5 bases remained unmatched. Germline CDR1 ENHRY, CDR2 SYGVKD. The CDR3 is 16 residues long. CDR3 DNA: TGTGCCATCAGTGAGTCGATGACTAGCGGGTACTACGAGCAGTACTTC. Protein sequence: CAISESMTSGYYEQYF.

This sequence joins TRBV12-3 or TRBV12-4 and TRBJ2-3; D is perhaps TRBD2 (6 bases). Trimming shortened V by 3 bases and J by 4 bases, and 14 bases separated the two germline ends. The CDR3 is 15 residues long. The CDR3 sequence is CASSLGGTRADTQYF. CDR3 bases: TGTGCCAGCAGTTTGGGGGGAACGAGAGCAGATACGCAGTATTTT.

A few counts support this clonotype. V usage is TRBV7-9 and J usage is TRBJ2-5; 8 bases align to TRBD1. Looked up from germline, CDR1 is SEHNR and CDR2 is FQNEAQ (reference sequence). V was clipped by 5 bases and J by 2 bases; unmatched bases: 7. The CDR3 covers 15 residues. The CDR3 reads CASSQGAGQQETQYF. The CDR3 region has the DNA TGTGCCAGCAGCCAGGGGGCTGGGCAGCAAGAGACCCAGTACTTC.